This paragraph reports one T cell receptor (beta chain). Its specificity is not known. The sample is drawn from a study of Ad26.COV2.S vaccination and SARS-CoV-2 variants. Measured with immunoSEQ multiplex PCR; TCRdb has only the in-frame clones, and not every one. The table has about 350,000 clones, approximately 86% seen once. Study-level results: The study found higher spike-specific TCR breadth in vaccine than placebo recipients. Quantification of TCR breadth and depth may have yielded underestimates of total T cell responses. The breadth of spike-specific CD8+ and CD4+ T cell responses after vaccination was reportedly substantial.

The CDR3 consists of 13 residues. CDR1 and CDR2 from the germline V gene are SGHVS and FNYEAQ. J lost 10 bases, V lost 1 base, and 0 bases had no gene match. Treatment meaning: roughly 20 received Ad26.COV2.S at low or high dose, single or two shots; about 5 received placebo; per-sample allocation not given. Samples were taken on day 63 after the first vaccine or placebo injection. The rearrangement links TRBV7-6 to TRBJ1-6; 8 bases are a match to TRBD1. The sequences come from peripheral blood, collected in a trial of Ad26.COV2.S vaccine versus placebo. The TCR was taken from a person aged 18-60 years who received the Ad26.COV2.S COVID-19 vaccine or a placebo. The CDR3 reads CASSLGTGSPLHF. As DNA, the CDR3 is TGTGCCAGCAGCTTAGGGACAGGGTCACCCCTCCACTTT. The full variable domain, rest sourced from reference TRBV7-6 and TRBJ1-6, is GAGVSQSPRYKVTKRGQDVALRCDPISGHVSLYWYRQALGQGPEFLTYFNYEAQQDKSGLPNDRFSAERPEGSISTLTIQRTEQRDSAMYRCASSLGTGSPLHFGNGTRLTVT.